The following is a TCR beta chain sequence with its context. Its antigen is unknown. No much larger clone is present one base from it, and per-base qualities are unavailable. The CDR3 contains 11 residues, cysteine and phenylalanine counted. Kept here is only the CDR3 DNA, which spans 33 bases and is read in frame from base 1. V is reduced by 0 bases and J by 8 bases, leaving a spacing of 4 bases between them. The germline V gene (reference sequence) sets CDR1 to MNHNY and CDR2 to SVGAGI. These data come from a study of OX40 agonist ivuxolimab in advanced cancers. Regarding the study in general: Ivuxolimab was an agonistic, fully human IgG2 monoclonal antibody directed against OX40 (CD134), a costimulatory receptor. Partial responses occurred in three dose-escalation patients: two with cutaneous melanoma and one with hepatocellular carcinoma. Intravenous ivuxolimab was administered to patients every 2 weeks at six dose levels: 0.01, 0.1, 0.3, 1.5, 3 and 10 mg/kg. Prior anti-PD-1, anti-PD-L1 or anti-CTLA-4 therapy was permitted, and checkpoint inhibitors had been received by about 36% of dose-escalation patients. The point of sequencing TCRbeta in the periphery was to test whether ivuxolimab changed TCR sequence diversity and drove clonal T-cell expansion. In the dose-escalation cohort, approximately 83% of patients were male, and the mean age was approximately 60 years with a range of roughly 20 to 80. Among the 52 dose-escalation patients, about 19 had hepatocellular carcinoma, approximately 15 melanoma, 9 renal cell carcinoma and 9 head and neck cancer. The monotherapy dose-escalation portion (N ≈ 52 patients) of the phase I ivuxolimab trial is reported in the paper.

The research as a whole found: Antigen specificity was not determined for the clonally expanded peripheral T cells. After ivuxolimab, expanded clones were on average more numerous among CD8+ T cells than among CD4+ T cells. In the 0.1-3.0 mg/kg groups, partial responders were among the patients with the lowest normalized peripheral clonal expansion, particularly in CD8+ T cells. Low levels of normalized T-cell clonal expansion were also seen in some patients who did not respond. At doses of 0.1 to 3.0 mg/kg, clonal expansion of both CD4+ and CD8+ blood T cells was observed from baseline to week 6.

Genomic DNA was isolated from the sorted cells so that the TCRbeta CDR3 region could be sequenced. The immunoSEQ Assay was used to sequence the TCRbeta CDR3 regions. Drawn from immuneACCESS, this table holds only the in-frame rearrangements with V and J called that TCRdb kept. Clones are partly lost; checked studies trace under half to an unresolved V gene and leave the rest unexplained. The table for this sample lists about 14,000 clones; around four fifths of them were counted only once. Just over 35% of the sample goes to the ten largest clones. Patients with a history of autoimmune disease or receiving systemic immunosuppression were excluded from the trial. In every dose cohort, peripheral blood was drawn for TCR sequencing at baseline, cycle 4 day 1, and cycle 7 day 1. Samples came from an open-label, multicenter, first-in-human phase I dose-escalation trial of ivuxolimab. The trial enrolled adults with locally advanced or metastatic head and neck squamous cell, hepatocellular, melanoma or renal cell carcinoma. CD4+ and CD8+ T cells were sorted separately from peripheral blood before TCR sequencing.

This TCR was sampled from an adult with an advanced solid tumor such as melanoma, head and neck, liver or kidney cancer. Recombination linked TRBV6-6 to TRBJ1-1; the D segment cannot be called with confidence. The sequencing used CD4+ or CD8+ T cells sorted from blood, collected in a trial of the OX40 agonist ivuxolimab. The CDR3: CASSYSREAFF. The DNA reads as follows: TGTGCCAGCAGTTACTCGCGGGAAGCTTTCTTT.